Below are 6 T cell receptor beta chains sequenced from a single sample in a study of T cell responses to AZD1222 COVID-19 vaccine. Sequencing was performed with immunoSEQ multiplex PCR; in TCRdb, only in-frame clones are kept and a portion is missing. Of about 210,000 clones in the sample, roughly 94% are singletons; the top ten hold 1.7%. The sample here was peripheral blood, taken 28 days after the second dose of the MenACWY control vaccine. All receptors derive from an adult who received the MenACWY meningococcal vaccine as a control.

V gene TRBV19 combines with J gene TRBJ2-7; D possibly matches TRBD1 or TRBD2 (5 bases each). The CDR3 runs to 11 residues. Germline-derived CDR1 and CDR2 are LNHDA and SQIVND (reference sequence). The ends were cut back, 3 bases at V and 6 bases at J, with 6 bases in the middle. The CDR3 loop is CASSMGPEQYF. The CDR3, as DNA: TGTGCCAGTAGTATGGGACCCGAGCAGTACTTC. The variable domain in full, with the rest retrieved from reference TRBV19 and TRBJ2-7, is DGGITQSPKYLFRKEGQNVTLSCEQNLNHDAMYWYRQDPGQGLRLIYYSQIVNDFQKGDIAEGYSVSREKKESFPLTVTSAQKNPTAFYLCASSMGPEQYFGPGTRLTVT.

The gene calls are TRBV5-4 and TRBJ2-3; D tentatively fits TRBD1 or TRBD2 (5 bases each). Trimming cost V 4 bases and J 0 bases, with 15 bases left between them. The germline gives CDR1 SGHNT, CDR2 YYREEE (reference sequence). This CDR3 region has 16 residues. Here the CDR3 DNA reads TGTGCCAGCAGCGTACCGGGACCACAAAGCACAGATACGCAGTATTTT. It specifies CASSVPGPQSTDTQYF.

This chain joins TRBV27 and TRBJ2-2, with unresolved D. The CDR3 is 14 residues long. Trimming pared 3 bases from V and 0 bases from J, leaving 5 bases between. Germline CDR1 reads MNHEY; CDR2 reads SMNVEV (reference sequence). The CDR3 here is CASSLGSNTGELFF. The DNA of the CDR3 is TGTGCCAGCAGTTTGGGATCGAACACCGGGGAGCTGTTTTTT.

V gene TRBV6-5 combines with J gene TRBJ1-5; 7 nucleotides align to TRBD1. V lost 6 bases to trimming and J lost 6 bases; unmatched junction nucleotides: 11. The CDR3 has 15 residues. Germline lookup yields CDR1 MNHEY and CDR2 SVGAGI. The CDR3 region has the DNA TGTGCCAGCAGCCCGAGACAGGGTGTAGGTCAGCCCCAGCATTTT. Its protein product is CASSPRQGVGQPQHF.

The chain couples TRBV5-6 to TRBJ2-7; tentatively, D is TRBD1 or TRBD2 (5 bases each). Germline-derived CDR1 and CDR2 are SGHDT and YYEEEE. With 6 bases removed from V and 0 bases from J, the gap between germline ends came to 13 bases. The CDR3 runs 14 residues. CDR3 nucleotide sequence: TGTGCCAGCACCCCGGGACGGAGCTCCTACGAGCAGTACTTC. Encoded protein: CASTPGRSSYEQYF.

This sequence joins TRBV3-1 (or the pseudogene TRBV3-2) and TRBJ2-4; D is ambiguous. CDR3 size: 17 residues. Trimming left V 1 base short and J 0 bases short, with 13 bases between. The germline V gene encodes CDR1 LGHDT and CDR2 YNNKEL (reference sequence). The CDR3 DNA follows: TGTGCCAGCAGCCAAGGGGGTGAAGGGCGAGCCAAAAACATTCAGTACTTC. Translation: CASSQGGEGRAKNIQYF.